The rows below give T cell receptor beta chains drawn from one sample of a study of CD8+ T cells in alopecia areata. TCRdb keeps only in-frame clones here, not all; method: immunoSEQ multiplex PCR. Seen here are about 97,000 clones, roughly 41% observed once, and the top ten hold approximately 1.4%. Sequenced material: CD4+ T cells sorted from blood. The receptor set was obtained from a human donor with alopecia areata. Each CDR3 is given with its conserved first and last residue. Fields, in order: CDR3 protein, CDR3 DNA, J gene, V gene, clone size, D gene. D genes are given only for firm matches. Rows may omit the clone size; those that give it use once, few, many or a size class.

CDR3: CASSYVGLGSTDTQYF; DNA: TGTGCCAGCAGTTACGTTGGGCTAGGTAGCACAGATACGCAGTATTTT; J: TRBJ2-3; V: TRBV6-5; size: -; D: -
CDR3: CASSPTGTGGIETQYF; DNA: TGTGCCAGCAGTCCTACCGGGACAGGAGGAATAGAGACCCAGTACTTC; J: TRBJ2-5; V: TRBV28; size: few; D: TRBD1
CDR3: CASSSAGLGTDTQYF; DNA: TGTGCCAGCAGCTCCGCGGGACTAGGCACAGATACGCAGTATTTT; J: TRBJ2-3; V: TRBV7-2; size: -; D: TRBD2
CDR3: CASSLVGTGGFSLHF; DNA: TGTGCCAGCAGCTTGGTTGGAACAGGGGGATTTTCTCTCCACTTT; J: TRBJ1-6; V: TRBV5-6; size: -; D: TRBD1
CDR3: CASSWTSADTQYF; DNA: TGCGCCAGCAGCTGGACTAGCGCGGATACGCAGTATTTT; J: TRBJ2-3; V: TRBV5-1; size: -; D: TRBD2
CDR3: CASSKSGLSTDTQYF; DNA: TGCGCCAGCAGCAAGTCGGGACTCAGCACAGATACGCAGTATTTT; J: TRBJ2-3; V: TRBV5-1; size: -; D: -
CDR3: CASTSGEGAYNEQFF; DNA: TGTGCCAGCACCTCAGGAGAGGGCGCCTACAATGAGCAGTTCTTC; J: TRBJ2-1; V: TRBV6-1; size: -; D: -
CDR3: CASSLGLRMAGLYNEQFF; DNA: TGTGCCAGCAGTTTGGGGTTGCGGATGGCAGGGCTTTACAATGAGCAGTTCTTC; J: TRBJ2-1; V: TRBV28; size: -; D: -
CDR3: CASSLSWTGGYGYTF; DNA: TGTGCCAGCAGTTTGAGTTGGACAGGAGGTTATGGCTACACCTTC; J: TRBJ1-2; V: TRBV27; size: -; D: TRBD1
CDR3: CASSFPDAGVRRYTF; DNA: TGTGCCAGCAGCTTTCCGGACGCCGGAGTACGTCGCTACACCTTC; J: TRBJ1-2; V: TRBV7-2; size: -; D: -
CDR3: CATSRDLGDWYEQYF; DNA: TGTGCCACCAGCAGAGATCTGGGGGACTGGTACGAGCAGTACTTC; J: TRBJ2-7; V: TRBV15; size: -; D: -
CDR3: CASSLLQANTDTQYF; DNA: TGTGCCAGCAGCTTACTACAGGCTAACACAGATACGCAGTATTTT; J: TRBJ2-3; V: TRBV7-2; size: few; D: -
CDR3: CASSQDRGTEAFF; DNA: TGTGCCAGCAGCCAAGACCGAGGCACTGAAGCTTTCTTT; J: TRBJ1-1; V: TRBV14; size: few; D: -
CDR3: CAWDRANSPLHF; DNA: TGTGCCTGGGACAGGGCCAATTCACCCCTCCACTTT; J: TRBJ1-6; V: TRBV30; size: few; D: TRBD1
CDR3: CSVEGLAGDWKTQYF; DNA: TGCAGCGTCGAGGGACTAGCGGGAGATTGGAAGACCCAGTACTTC; J: TRBJ2-5; V: TRBV29-1; size: -; D: TRBD2
CDR3: CAWSRTGNQPQHF; DNA: TGTGCCTGGAGTAGAACAGGGAATCAGCCCCAGCATTTT; J: TRBJ1-5; V: TRBV30; size: -; D: -
CDR3: CASSDPDQRGYGYTF; DNA: TGTGCCAGCAGCGACCCTGACCAACGGGGCTATGGCTACACCTTC; J: TRBJ1-2; V: TRBV6-4; size: -; D: -
CDR3: CASSNDRGRRSSYNEQFF; DNA: TGTGCCAGCAGTAACGACAGGGGGCGAAGGAGCTCCTACAATGAGCAGTTCTTC; J: TRBJ2-1; V: TRBV27; size: few; D: TRBD1
CDR3: CASSFSTRTLALQETQYF; DNA: TGTGCCAGCAGCTTTAGCACACGGACTTTGGCGTTACAAGAGACCCAGTACTTC; J: TRBJ2-5; V: TRBV7-2; size: -; D: -
CDR3: CSARDRGGYNEQFF; DNA: TGCAGCGCGCGGGACAGGGGAGGGTACAATGAGCAGTTCTTC; J: TRBJ2-1; V: TRBV29-1; size: -; D: TRBD1
CDR3: CSVASGLYTGELFF; DNA: TGCAGCGTTGCGTCAGGGCTTTACACCGGGGAGCTGTTTTTT; J: TRBJ2-2; V: TRBV29-1; size: few; D: -
CDR3: CASSSGNSPLHF; DNA: TGTGCCAGCAGCTCCGGAAATTCACCCCTCCACTTT; J: TRBJ1-6; V: TRBV7-3; size: -; D: -
CDR3: CASSHRGRPNTGELFF; DNA: TGTGCCAGCAGCCATCGTGGCAGGCCTAACACCGGGGAGCTGTTTTTT; J: TRBJ2-2; V: TRBV5-4; size: few; D: -
CDR3: CASSSRFRGHNEQFF; DNA: TGTGCCAGCAGCTCCCGGTTCCGGGGACACAATGAGCAGTTCTTC; J: TRBJ2-1; V: TRBV7-2; size: -; D: -
CDR3: CAWSESSRYTF; DNA: TGTGCCTGGAGTGAATCCTCTCGTTACACCTTC; J: TRBJ1-2; V: TRBV30; size: -; D: -
CDR3: CASSPTTGAWETQYF; DNA: TGTGCCAGCAGCCCAACAACGGGGGCGTGGGAGACCCAGTACTTC; J: TRBJ2-5; V: TRBV5-4; size: -; D: -
CDR3: CASSAQVFQNIQYF; DNA: TGTGCCAGTAGTGCTCAAGTATTTCAGAACATTCAGTACTTC; J: TRBJ2-4; V: TRBV19; size: -; D: -
CDR3: CSGQGWSGSGYGELFF; DNA: TGCAGCGGACAGGGGTGGAGCGGGAGTGGGTACGGGGAGCTGTTTTTT; J: TRBJ2-2; V: TRBV29-1; size: few; D: -
CDR3: CASSDLAEVGNEQFF; DNA: TGTGCCAGCAGCGATCTAGCAGAGGTAGGTAATGAGCAGTTCTTC; J: TRBJ2-1; V: TRBV27; size: -; D: -
CDR3: CASSFTSGTETQYF; DNA: TGTGCCAGCAGCTTCACTAGCGGGACAGAGACCCAGTACTTC; J: TRBJ2-5; V: TRBV11-2; size: -; D: TRBD2
CDR3: CASSERRNEQFF; DNA: TGTGCCAGCAGTGAACGTCGCAATGAGCAGTTCTTC; J: TRBJ2-1; V: TRBV2; size: -; D: -
CDR3: CSVARGGETQYF; DNA: TGCAGCGTTGCCAGGGGAGGCGAGACCCAGTACTTC; J: TRBJ2-5; V: TRBV29-1; size: few; D: -
CDR3: CASSLDRVSGYEQYF; DNA: TGTGCCAGCAGCTTAGATCGTGTGTCCGGCTACGAGCAGTACTTC; J: TRBJ2-7; V: TRBV11-2; size: -; D: -
CDR3: CATSRQGNTEAFF; DNA: TGTGCCACCAGCCGGCAGGGGAACACTGAAGCTTTCTTT; J: TRBJ1-1; V: TRBV15; size: -; D: -
CDR3: CASSLELAANEQYF; DNA: TGTGCCAGCAGCTTAGAACTAGCGGCCAACGAGCAGTACTTC; J: TRBJ2-7; V: TRBV7-8; size: -; D: TRBD2
CDR3: CASSQGDVETQYF; DNA: TGTGCCAGCAGCCAAGGGGACGTCGAGACCCAGTACTTC; J: TRBJ2-5; V: TRBV4-2; size: few; D: -
CDR3: CARQGGSNTEAFF; DNA: TGTGCCAGACAGGGAGGCTCGAACACTGAAGCTTTCTTT; J: TRBJ1-1; V: TRBV30; size: few; D: TRBD1
CDR3: CASSSTGAPLNEQYF; DNA: TGTGCTAGCAGCTCCACCGGGGCCCCCTTGAACGAGCAGTACTTC; J: TRBJ2-7; V: TRBV7-7; size: -; D: -
CDR3: CSVERMNTEAFF; DNA: TGCAGCGTTGAGAGGATGAACACTGAAGCTTTCTTT; J: TRBJ1-1; V: TRBV29-1; size: -; D: -
CDR3: CEVGNSNQPQHF; DNA: TGTGAAGTGGGTAATAGCAATCAGCCCCAGCATTTT; J: TRBJ1-5; V: TRBV11-2; size: -; D: -
CDR3: CASSHLTTGPQHF; DNA: TGTGCCAGCAGCCACTTAACGACAGGTCCCCAGCATTTT; J: TRBJ1-5; V: TRBV4-2; size: -; D: -
CDR3: CSVAREVGTDEQFF; DNA: TGCAGCGTTGCGCGGGAGGTAGGGACCGATGAGCAGTTCTTC; J: TRBJ2-1; V: TRBV29-1; size: few; D: TRBD2
CDR3: CASSLAGRPHTQYF; DNA: TGTGCCAGCAGCTTAGCGGGCCGTCCCCATACGCAGTATTTT; J: TRBJ2-3; V: TRBV7-9; size: few; D: -
CDR3: CASSGIAYYEQYF; DNA: TGTGCCAGCAGTGGGATAGCGTATTACGAGCAGTACTTC; J: TRBJ2-7; V: TRBV2; size: few; D: -
CDR3: CAFRGAEITDTQYF; DNA: TGTGCCTTCCGTGGGGCAGAAATCACAGATACGCAGTATTTT; J: TRBJ2-3; V: TRBV30; size: -; D: -
CDR3: CSAVPGGFQETQYF; DNA: TGCAGCGCAGTTCCAGGGGGTTTTCAAGAGACCCAGTACTTC; J: TRBJ2-5; V: TRBV29-1; size: -; D: TRBD1
CDR3: CASSQVSKRGGDTQYF; DNA: TGCGCCAGCAGCCAAGTATCCAAGCGGGGAGGGGATACGCAGTATTTT; J: TRBJ2-3; V: TRBV4-1; size: -; D: TRBD2
CDR3: CASSLVGALLGGGELFF; DNA: TGTGCCAGCAGCTTGGTGGGCGCTTTGTTAGGAGGCGGGGAGCTGTTTTTT; J: TRBJ2-2; V: TRBV5-6; size: -; D: -
CDR3: CAWGRQGRNSPLHF; DNA: TGTGCCTGGGGCCGACAGGGGAGAAATTCACCCCTCCACTTT; J: TRBJ1-6; V: TRBV30; size: few; D: TRBD1
CDR3: CASPGQGACRANVLTF; DNA: TGTGCCAGCCCGGGACAGGGGGCCTGTCGGGCCAACGTCCTGACTTTC; J: TRBJ2-6; V: TRBV27; size: -; D: TRBD1
CDR3: CASSTLTGGSNEKLFF; DNA: TGTGCCAGCAGCACCCTGACAGGGGGCAGTAATGAAAAACTGTTTTTT; J: TRBJ1-4; V: TRBV7-9; size: few; D: TRBD1
CDR3: CATSRDGGTKAYYNEQFF; DNA: TGTGCCACCAGCAGAGATGGGGGGACTAAAGCTTATTACAATGAGCAGTTCTTC; J: TRBJ2-1; V: TRBV15; size: -; D: TRBD2
CDR3: CASSEAGADTEAFF; DNA: TGTGCCAGCAGTGAAGCGGGTGCGGACACTGAAGCTTTCTTT; J: TRBJ1-1; V: TRBV2; size: -; D: -
CDR3: CSVEVASSYEQYF; DNA: TGCAGCGTTGAAGTTGCCAGCTCCTACGAGCAGTACTTC; J: TRBJ2-7; V: TRBV29-1; size: -; D: -
CDR3: CASSADGGRGVEQYF; DNA: TGTGCCAGCAGTGCTGATGGGGGACGGGGCGTCGAGCAGTACTTC; J: TRBJ2-7; V: TRBV6-6; size: few; D: -
CDR3: CASSQGNRRWETQYF; DNA: TGTGCCAGCAGCCAAGGAAACCGTCGTTGGGAGACCCAGTACTTC; J: TRBJ2-5; V: TRBV14; size: -; D: -
CDR3: CAWSKGSNTEAFF; DNA: TGTGCCTGGAGCAAAGGGTCGAACACTGAAGCTTTCTTT; J: TRBJ1-1; V: TRBV30; size: once; D: -